The rows below give T cell receptor beta chains drawn from one sample of a study of PD-1 blockade in classical Hodgkin lymphoma. The repertoire was sequenced with immunoSEQ multiplex PCR; TCRdb's copy has only in-frame clones and lacks some. Among 20,000 to 25,000 clones listed, 73% were seen once. The input for sequencing was peripheral blood mononuclear cells (PBMCs), taken before the second cycle of nivolumab. These receptors originate from a human donor with classical Hodgkin lymphoma. CDR3s include the opening cysteine and the closing phenylalanine or tryptophan. Each record gives: V gene, J gene, CDR3 protein.

TRBV18	TRBJ2-7	CASTQPVVAWEQYF
TRBV6-1	TRBJ2-1	CASSSGNEQFF
TRBV5-4	TRBJ2-7	CASSLGPSSLEEQYF
TRBV5-1	TRBJ2-2	CASSLDVGANTGELFF
TRBV5-1	TRBJ1-1	CASGQGGNTEAFF
TRBV2	TRBJ2-1	CASSLLAGGSWEQFF
TRBV2	TRBJ2-1	CAIRGGLAGGPLNEQFF
TRBV28	TRBJ1-2	CASSSGTGVGYGYTF
TRBV15	TRBJ2-7	CATSREGGTRPYEQYF
TRBV5-1	TRBJ1-3	CASSPGAGDAGNTIYF
TRBV7-9	TRBJ2-7	CASSPRSRREITSGYEQYF
TRBV15	TRBJ1-1	CATSRQTGRANTEAFF
TRBV5-5	TRBJ2-7	CASSPRVSLEQYF
TRBV7-2	TRBJ2-7	CASSGQTGATYEQYF
TRBV4-1	TRBJ2-7	CASSKELAGDMYEQYF
TRBV6-5	TRBJ1-2	CASRDTGPGYTF
TRBV7-9	TRBJ2-7	CASSTKRGTSGSRGYEQYF
TRBV18	TRBJ2-3	CASSPVSTDTQYF
TRBV11-2	TRBJ2-2	CASSLSGHNTGELFF
TRBV29-1	TRBJ2-7	CSVEDYEQYF
TRBV18	TRBJ1-5	CASSLESSNQPQHF
TRBV9	TRBJ2-1	CASSLTQGSYNEQFF
TRBV5-1	TRBJ2-7	CASSFSTGTNLGEQYF
TRBV5-8	TRBJ1-3	CASSLGQGGDTIYF
TRBV29-1	TRBJ2-5	CSVVRSGTQYF
TRBV10-3	TRBJ1-2	CAISESGRGYTF
TRBV27	TRBJ1-1	CASSPMTGGARTEAFF
TRBV7-6	TRBJ1-1	CASSPQQGMGTEAFF
TRBV4-1	TRBJ2-3	CASSHPLGSTDTQYF
TRBV21-1	TRBJ2-2	CASRGIAGGKNTGELFF
TRBV10-3	.	CAIRHTGNSYEQYF
TRBV19	TRBJ2-2	CASSILGTNTGELFF
TRBV2	TRBJ1-2	CASSENVRANYGYTF
TRBV6-5	TRBJ2-7	CASSDQREQYF
TRBV5-1	TRBJ1-4	CASSLNRVRYEKLFF
TRBV27	TRBJ2-1	CASSFGQDSYNEQFF
TRBV11-2	TRBJ2-3	CATGNPSTDTQYF
TRBV28	TRBJ1-5	CASSSGLRGLDQPQHF
TRBV4-2	TRBJ1-3	CASSQDPGAGNTIYF
TRBV5-1	TRBJ1-5	CASSPGQGGNQPQHF
TRBV7-8	TRBJ2-2	CASIKGSSGGELFF
TRBV7-2	TRBJ1-3	CASSSLGEGLNTIYF
TRBV5-1	TRBJ2-1	CASSPRTGRNEQFF
TRBV4-1	TRBJ2-5	CASSQDQGVGETQYF